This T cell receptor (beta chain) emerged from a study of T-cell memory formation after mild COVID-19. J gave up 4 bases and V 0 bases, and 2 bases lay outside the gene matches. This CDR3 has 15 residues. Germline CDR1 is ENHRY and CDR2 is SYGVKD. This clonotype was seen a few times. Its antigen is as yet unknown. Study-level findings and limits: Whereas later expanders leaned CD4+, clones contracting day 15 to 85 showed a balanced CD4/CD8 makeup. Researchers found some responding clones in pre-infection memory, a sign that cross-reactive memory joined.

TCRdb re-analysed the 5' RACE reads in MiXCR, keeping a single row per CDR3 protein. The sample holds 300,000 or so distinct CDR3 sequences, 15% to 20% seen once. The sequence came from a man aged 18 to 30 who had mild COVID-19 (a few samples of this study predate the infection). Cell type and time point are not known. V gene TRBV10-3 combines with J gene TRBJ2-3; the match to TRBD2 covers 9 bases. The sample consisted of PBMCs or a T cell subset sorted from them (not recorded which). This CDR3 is CAISESSGGPDTQYF. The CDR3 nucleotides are TGTGCCATCAGTGAGTCTAGCGGGGGTCCAGATACGCAGTATTTT.